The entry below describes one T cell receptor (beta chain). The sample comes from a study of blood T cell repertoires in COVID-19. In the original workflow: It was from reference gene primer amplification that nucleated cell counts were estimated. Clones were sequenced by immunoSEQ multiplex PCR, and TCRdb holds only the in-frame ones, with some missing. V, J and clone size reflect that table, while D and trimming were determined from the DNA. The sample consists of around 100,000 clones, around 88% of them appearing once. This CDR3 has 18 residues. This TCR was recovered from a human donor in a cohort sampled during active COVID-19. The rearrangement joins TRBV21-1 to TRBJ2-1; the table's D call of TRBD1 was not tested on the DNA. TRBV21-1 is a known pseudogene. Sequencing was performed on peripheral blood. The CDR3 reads CASSKVGQGLASTNEQFF. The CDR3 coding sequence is TGTGCCAGCAGCAAGGTCGGACAGGGGCTAGCTAGCACCAATGAGCAGTTCTTC.